This TCR beta chain was recorded in a study of identical twins. Study-level findings and limits: Insertions ran lower in abundant cord blood beta clonotypes, though not in memory repertoires.

This clonotype was recorded a few times. No antigen is known for it. This CDR3 is 11 amino acids long. From germline, CDR1 is DFQATT and CDR2 SNEGSKA (reference sequence). V lost 1 base and J lost 8, with 5 bases in between. TCRdb ran MiXCR on the 5' RACE reads and lists one entry per CDR3 protein. The sample holds around 490,000 distinct CDR3 sequences, approximately 14% seen once. The same data also contributed to another study, on yellow fever vaccine responses in identical twins.

The source material was CD4+ T cells sorted from blood. The receptor's source is a young woman in good health. This chain uses TRBV20-1 with TRBJ1-4; D uncertain. The CDR3 region is CSARVTEKLFF. CDR3 in DNA: TGCAGTGCTAGAGTGACCGAAAAACTGTTTTTT.